The entry below gives a single T cell receptor beta chain sequence along with its context. Its antigen is not identified. There were TCR beta CDR3 regions amplified from RNA transcripts. First-round RT-PCR of the TCR CDR3 relied on the HTBI primer set. Each CDR3 protein gets one entry after TCRdb re-called the multiplex PCR reads with MiXCR. The sample contains fewer than 250,000 distinct CDR3 sequences, roughly a quarter of which appear only once. This CDR3 has 15 residues. V lost 0 bases and J 4 bases, leaving 16 bases between the germline ends. Per the germline V gene, CDR1 is DFQATT and CDR2 is SNEGSKA (reference sequence). This specimen comes from a study of T cells in Graves' hyperthyroidism and ophthalmopathy. Whole-study results and caveats: Most expanded thyroid clonotypes above 0.001 recurred in blood. In simple terms, a model built on 13 V-J features told ophthalmopathy apart from stable hyperthyroidism.

Diagnostic assessment was based on clinical symptoms, serum thyroxine and TRAb, thyroid ultrasound and orbital computed tomography. The V gene is TRBV20-1, the J gene TRBJ2-7; perhaps TRBD1 as D (6 bases). This sequence originates from a middle-aged woman with Graves' ophthalmopathy. The sample was blood. The CDR3 coding sequence is TGCAGTGCTAGAGATCTGGCAGGGGAAATATACGAGCAGTACTTC. It specifies CSARDLAGEIYEQYF.